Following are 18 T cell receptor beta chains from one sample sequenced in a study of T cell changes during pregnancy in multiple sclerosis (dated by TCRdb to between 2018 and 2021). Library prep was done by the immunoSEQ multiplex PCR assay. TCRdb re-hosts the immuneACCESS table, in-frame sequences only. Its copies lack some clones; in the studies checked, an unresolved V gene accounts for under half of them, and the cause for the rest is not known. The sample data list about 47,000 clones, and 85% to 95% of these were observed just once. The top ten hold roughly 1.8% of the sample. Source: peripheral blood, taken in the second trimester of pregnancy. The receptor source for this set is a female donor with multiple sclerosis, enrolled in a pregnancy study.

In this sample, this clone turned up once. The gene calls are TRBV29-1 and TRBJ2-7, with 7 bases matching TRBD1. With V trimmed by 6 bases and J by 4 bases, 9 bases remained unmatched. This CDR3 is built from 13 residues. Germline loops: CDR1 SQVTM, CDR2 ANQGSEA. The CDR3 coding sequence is TGCAGCGTCACGGACAGGTATGATTACGAGCAGTACTTC. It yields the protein CSVTDRYDYEQYF.

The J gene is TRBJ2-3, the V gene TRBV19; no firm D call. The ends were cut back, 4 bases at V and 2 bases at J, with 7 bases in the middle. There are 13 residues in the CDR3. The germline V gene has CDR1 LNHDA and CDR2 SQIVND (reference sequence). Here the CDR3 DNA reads TGTGCCAGTAGTACCATCTACACAGATACGCAGTATTTT. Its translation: CASSTIYTDTQYF.

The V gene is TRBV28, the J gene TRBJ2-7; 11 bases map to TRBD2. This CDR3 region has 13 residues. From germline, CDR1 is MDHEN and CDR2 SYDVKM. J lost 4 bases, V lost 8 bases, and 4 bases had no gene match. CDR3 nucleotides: TGTGCCAGCGCGTCTAGCGGGAGGTACGAGCAGTACTTC. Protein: CASASSGRYEQYF.

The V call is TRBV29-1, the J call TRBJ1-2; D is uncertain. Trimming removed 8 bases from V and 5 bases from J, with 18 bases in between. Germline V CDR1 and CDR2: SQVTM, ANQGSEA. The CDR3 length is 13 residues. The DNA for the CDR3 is TGCAGCCCGAGACGACACTTTTCTTATGGCTACACCTTC. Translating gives CSPRRHFSYGYTF.

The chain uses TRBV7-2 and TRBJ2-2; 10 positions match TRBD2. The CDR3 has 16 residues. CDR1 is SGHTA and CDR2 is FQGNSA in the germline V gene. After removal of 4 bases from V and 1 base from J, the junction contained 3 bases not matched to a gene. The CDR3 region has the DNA TGTGCCAGCAGCTCACCTAGCGGGGGGAACACCGGGGAGCTGTTTTTT. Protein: CASSSPSGGNTGELFF.

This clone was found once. CDR3 nucleotide sequence: TGTGCCAGCAGTCCATGGACAGGGGCCTACGAGCAGTACTTC. This gives the protein CASSPWTGAYEQYF. The chain is built from TRBV27 and TRBJ2-7; 9 bases fit TRBD1. The V and J ends lost 5 bases and 2 bases, in that order; junction bases with no gene match: 4. The CDR3 consists of 14 residues. Germline lookup yields CDR1 MNHEY and CDR2 SMNVEV (reference sequence).

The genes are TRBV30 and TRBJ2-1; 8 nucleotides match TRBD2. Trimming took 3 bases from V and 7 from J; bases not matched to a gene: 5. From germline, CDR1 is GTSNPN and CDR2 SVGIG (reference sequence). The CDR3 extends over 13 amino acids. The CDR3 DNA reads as TGTGCCTGGAGGATTAGCGGGACTAATGAGCAGTTCTTC. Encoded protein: CAWRISGTNEQFF.

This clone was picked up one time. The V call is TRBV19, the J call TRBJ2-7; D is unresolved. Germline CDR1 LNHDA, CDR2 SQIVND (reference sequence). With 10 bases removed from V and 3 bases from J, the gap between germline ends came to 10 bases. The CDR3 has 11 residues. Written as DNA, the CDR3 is TGTGCCACCAGTGATCTCTACGAGCAGTACTTC. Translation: CATSDLYEQYF. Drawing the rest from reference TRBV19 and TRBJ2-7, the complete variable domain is DGGITQSPKYLFRKEGQNVTLSCEQNLNHDAMYWYRQDPGQGLRLIYYSQIVNDFQKGDIAEGYSVSREKKESFPLTVTSAQKNPTAFYLCATSDLYEQYFGPGTRLTVT.

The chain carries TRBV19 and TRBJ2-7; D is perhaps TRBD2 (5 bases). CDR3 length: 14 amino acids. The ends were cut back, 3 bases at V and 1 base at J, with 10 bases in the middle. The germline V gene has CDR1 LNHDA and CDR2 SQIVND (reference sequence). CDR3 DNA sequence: TGTGCCAGTAGTATTCGGGGAACTTCCTACGAGCAGTACTTC. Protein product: CASSIRGTSYEQYF. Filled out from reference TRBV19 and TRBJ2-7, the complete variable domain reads DGGITQSPKYLFRKEGQNVTLSCEQNLNHDAMYWYRQDPGQGLRLIYYSQIVNDFQKGDIAEGYSVSREKKESFPLTVTSAQKNPTAFYLCASSIRGTSYEQYFGPGTRLTVT.

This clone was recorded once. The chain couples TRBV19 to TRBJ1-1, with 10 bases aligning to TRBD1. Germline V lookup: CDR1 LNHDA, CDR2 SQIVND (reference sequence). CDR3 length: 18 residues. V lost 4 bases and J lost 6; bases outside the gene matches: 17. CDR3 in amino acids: CASSTVGPTGGLTAEAFF. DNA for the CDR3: TGTGCCAGTAGTACCGTAGGCCCGACAGGGGGCCTGACGGCTGAAGCTTTCTTT.

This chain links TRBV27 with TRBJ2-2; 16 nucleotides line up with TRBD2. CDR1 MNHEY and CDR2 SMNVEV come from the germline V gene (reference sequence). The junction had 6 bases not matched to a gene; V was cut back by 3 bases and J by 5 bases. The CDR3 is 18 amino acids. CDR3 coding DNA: TGTGCCAGCAGTTTTCTGGGACTAGCGGGAGGGGAAACCGGGGAGCTGTTTTTT. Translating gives CASSFLGLAGGETGELFF.

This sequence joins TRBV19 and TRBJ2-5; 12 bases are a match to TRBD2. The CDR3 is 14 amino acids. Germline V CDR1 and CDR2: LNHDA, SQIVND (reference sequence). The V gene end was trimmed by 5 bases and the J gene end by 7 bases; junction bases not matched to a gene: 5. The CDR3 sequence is CASSDTSGRPTQYF. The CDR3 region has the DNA TGTGCCAGTAGTGACACTAGCGGGAGGCCGACCCAGTACTTC. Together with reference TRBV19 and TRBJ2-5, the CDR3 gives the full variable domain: DGGITQSPKYLFRKEGQNVTLSCEQNLNHDAMYWYRQDPGQGLRLIYYSQIVNDFQKGDIAEGYSVSREKKESFPLTVTSAQKNPTAFYLCASSDTSGRPTQYFGPGTRLLVL.

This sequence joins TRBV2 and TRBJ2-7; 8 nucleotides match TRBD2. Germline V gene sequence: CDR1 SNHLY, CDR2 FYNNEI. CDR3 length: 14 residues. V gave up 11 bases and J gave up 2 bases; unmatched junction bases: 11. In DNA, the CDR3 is TGTGCCTTAAGGACGGGAGGGCGTCCCTACGAGCAGTACTTC. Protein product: CALRTGGRPYEQYF.

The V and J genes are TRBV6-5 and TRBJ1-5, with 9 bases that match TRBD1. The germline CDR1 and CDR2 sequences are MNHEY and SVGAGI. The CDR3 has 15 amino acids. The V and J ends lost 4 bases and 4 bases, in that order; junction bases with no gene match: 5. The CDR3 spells CASSSDRGGNQPQHF. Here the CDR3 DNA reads TGTGCCAGCAGTTCGGACAGGGGAGGAAATCAGCCCCAGCATTTT.

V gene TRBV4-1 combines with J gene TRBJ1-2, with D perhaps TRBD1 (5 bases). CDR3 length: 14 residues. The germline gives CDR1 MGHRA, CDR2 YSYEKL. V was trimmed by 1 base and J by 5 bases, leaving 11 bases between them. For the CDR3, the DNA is TGCGCCAGCAGCCAAGGCGGGGGGAGGTATGGCTACACCTTC. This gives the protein CASSQGGGRYGYTF.

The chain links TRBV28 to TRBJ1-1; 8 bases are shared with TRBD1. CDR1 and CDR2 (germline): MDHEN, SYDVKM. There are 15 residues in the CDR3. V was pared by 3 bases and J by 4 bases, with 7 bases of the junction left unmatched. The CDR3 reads CASSLSPTGGTEAFF. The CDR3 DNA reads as TGTGCCAGCAGTTTGTCCCCCACAGGGGGCACTGAAGCTTTCTTT.

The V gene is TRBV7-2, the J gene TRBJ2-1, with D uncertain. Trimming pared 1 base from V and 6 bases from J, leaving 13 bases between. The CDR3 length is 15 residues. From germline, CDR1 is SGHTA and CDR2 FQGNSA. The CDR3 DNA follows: TGTGCCAGCAGCTTAGGCGGCAGTCGTGGCAATGAGCAGTTCTTC. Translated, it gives CASSLGGSRGNEQFF.

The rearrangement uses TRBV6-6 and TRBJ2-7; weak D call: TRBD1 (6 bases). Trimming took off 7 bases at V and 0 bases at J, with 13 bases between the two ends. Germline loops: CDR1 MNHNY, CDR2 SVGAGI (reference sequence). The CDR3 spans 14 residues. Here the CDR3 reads CASNREGVSYEQYF. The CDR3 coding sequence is TGTGCCAGCAACAGAGAGGGGGTCTCCTACGAGCAGTACTTC.